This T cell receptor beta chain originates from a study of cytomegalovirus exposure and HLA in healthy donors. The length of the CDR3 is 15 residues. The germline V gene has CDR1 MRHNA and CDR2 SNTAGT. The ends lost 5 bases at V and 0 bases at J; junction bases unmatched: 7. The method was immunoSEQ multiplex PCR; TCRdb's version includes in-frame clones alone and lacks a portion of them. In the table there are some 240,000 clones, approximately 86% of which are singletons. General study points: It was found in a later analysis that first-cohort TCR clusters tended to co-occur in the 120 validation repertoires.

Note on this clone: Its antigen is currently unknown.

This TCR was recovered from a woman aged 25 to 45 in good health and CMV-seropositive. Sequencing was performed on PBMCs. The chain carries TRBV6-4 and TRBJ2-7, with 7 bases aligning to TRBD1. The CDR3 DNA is TGTGCCAGCAGTTGCCGGGACAGCAGCTCCTACGAGCAGTACTTC. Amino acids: CASSCRDSSSYEQYF.